This T cell receptor beta chain is drawn from a study of yellow fever vaccine responses in identical twins. Broader study findings: Reports say the vaccine T cell response in twins looked partly convergent and partly personalized.

TCRdb processed the RT-PCR reads anew with MiXCR; each CDR3 protein has one entry. The table shows around 16,000 distinct CDR3 sequences, with around 84% occurring only once. This clonotype ranks as large. What it binds is unknown. Germline-derived CDR1 and CDR2 are SEHNR and FQNEAQ (reference sequence). V was cut by 5 bases and J by 5 bases, with 7 bases left in between. CDR3 length: 12 amino acids. This receptor was obtained from a woman aged 18-35 years who received the yellow fever vaccine. Sequencing used T cells from blood (PBMCs), unsorted or a sorted subset (not recorded which), obtained before or after yellow fever vaccination (not recorded which). V and J are TRBV7-9 and TRBJ1-5; D is unclear. CDR3 region: CASSPGDQPQHF. The CDR3 nucleotides read TGTGCCAGCAGCCCGGGAGATCAGCCCCAGCATTTT.